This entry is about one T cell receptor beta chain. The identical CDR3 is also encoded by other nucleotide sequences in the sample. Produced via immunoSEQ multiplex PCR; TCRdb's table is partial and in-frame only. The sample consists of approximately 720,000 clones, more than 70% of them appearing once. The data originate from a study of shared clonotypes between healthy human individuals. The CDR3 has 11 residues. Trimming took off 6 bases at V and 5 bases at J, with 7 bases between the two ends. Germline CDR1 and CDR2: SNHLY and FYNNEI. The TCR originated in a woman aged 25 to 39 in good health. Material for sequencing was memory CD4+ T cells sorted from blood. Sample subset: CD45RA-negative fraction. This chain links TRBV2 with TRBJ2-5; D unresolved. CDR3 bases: TGTGCCAGCAGCTTAGAGGAGACCCAGTACTTC. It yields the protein CASSLEETQYF.